The 2 T cell receptor beta chains given below trace back to one sample, sequenced in a study of cytomegalovirus exposure and HLA in healthy donors. PCR involved 60 Vbeta and 13 Jbeta primers. Profiled with immunoSEQ multiplex PCR; TCRdb holds only in-frame clones, not every one. The sample yields 100,000 to 150,000 clones, about four fifths seen once. The source material was PBMCs. These receptors were collected from a woman aged 40-49 years in good health and CMV-seropositive.

The chain employs TRBV7-2 and TRBJ1-5; TRBD1 is a possible D gene (6 bases). Germline lookup yields CDR1 SGHTA and CDR2 FQGNSA. The CDR3 length is 15 residues. V lost 5 bases and J lost 0, with 11 bases in between. The CDR3 region has the DNA TGTGCCAGCAGCCCGGACAGCCTTAGCAATCAGCCCCAGCATTTT. It is translated as CASSPDSLSNQPQHF.

The chain has TRBV27 and TRBJ1-2; tentative D call: TRBD1 (5 bases). Germline CDR1 MNHEY, CDR2 SMNVEV (reference sequence). Trimming left V 0 bases short and J 8 bases short, with 13 bases between. There are 14 residues in the CDR3. The CDR3 DNA is TGTGCCAGCAGTTTATCAGGGCCCGGGGGGGGCTACACCTTC. This translates into CASSLSGPGGGYTF.